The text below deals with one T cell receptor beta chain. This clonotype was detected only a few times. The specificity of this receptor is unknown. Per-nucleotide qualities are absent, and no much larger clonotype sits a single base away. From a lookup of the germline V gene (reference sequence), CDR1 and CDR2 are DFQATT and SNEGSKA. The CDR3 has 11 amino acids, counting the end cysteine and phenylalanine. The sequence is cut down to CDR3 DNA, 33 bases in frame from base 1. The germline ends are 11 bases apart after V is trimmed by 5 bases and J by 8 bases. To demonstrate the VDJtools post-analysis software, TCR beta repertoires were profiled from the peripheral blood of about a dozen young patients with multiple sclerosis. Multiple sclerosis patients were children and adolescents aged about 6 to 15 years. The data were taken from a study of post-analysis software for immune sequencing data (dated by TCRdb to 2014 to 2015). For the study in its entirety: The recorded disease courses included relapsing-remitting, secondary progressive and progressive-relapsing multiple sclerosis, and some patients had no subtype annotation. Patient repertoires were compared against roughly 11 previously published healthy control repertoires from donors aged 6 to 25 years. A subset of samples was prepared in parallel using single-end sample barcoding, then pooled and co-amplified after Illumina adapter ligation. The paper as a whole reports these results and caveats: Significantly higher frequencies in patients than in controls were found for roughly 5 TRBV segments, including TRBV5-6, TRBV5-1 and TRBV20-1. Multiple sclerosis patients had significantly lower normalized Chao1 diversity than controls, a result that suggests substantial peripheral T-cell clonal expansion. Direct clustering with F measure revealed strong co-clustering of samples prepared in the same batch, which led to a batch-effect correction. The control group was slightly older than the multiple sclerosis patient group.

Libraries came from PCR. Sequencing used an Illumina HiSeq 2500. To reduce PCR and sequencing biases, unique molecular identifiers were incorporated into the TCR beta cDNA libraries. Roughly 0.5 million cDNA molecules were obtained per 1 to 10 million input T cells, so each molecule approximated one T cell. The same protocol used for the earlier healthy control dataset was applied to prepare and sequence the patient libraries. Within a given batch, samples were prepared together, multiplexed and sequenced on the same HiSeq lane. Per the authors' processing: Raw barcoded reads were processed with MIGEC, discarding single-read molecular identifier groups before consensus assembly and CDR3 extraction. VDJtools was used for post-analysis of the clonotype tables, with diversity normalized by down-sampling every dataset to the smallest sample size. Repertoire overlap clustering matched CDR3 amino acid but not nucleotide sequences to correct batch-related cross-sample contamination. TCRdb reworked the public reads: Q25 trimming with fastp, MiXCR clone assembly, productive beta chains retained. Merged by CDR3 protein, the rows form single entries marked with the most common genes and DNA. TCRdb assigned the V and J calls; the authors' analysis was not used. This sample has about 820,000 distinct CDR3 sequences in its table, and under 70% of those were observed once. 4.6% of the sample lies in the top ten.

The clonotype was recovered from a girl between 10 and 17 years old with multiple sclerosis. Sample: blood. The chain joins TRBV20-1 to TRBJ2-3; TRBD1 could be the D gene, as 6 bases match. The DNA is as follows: TGCAGTGCTCCAGGGGCGGGTACGCAGTATTTT. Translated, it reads CSAPGAGTQYF.